The T cell receptor (beta chain) described here comes from a study of graft-versus-host responses after intestinal transplantation. The wider study: Recipients were all induced with anti-thymocyte globulin, then given tacrolimus and steroids for two to three years. General study findings and limits: The marrow of recipients harbored GvH clones, and ileum or blood showed some of them first. Early post-transplant HvG declines tracked with peak circulating GvH clone levels.

Assay used: immunoSEQ multiplex PCR; TCRdb lists only in-frame clones, some missing. The repertoire includes around 6,000 clones, about 20% of them detected once, and 5% to 6% sits in the top ten. The germline V gene encodes CDR1 MNHNS and CDR2 SASEGT. V lost 6 bases, J lost 7 bases, and 8 bases stayed unmatched. This CDR3 has 13 amino acids. The V gene is TRBV6-1, the J gene TRBJ1-2, with TRBD1 matching over 7 bases. Sequences were derived from alloreactive CD4+ T cells from a mixed lymphocyte reaction culture, sampled before transplantation. The sample's subset: CFSE-low proliferating T cells sorted from roughly 6-day pre-transplant mixed lymphocyte reaction (GvH or HvG direction). The sequence was obtained from a human patient who was an organ donor for intestinal transplantation. The CDR3 loop is CASRKTGFGGYTF. The CDR3 DNA is TGTGCCAGCAGAAAGACAGGGTTTGGTGGCTACACCTTC.